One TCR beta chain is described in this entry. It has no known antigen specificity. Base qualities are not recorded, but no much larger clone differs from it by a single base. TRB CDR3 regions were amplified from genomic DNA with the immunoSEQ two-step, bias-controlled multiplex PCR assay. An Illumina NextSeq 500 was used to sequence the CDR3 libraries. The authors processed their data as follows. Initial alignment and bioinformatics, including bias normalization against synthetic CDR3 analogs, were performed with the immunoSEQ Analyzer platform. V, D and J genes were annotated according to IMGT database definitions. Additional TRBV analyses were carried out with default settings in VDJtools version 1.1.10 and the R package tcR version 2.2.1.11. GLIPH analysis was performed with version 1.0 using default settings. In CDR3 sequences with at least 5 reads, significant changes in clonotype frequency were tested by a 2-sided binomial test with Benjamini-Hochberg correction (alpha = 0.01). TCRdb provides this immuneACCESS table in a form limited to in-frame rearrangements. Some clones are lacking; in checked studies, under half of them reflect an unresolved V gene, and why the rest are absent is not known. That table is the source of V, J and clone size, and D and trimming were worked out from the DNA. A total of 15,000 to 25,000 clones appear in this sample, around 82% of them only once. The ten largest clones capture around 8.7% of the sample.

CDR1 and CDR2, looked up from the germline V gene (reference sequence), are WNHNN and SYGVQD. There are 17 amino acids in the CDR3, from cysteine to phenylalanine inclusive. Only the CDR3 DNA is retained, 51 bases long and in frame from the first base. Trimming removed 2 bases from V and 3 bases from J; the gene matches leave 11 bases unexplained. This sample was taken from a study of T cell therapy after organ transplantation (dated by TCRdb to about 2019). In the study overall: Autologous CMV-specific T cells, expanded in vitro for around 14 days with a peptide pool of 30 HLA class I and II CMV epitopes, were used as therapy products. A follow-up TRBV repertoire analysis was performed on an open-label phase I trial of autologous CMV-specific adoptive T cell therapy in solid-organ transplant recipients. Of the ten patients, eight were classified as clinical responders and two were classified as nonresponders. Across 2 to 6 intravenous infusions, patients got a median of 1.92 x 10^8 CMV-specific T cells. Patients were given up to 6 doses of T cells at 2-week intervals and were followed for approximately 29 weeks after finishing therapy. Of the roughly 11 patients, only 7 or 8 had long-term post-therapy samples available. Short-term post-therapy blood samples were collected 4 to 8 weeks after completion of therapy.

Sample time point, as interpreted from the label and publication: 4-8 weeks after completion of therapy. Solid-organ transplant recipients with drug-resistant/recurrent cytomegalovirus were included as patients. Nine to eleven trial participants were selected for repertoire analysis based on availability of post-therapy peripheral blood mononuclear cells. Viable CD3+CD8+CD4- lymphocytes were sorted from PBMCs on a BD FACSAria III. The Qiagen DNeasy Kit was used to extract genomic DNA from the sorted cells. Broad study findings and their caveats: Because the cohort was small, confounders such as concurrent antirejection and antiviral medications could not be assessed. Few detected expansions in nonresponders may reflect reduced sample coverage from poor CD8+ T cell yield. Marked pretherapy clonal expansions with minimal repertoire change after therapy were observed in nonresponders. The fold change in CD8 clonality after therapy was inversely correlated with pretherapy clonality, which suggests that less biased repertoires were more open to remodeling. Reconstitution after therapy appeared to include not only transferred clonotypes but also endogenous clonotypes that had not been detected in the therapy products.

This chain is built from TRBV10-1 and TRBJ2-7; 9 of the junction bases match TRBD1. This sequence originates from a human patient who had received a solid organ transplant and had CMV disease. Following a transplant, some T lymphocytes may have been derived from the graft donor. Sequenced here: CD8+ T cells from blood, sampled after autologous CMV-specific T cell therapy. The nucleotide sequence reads TGCGCCAGCAGTGAGCCCCGACCGGGACAGGGATTCTACGAGCAGTACTTC. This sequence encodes CASSEPRPGQGFYEQYF.